This entry is about one T cell receptor (beta chain). The germline V and J ends were trimmed by 5 bases and 4 bases, with 11 bases remaining between them. Germline CDR1 SEHNR, CDR2 FQNEAQ (reference sequence). The CDR3 consists of 13 residues. The sample belongs to a study of blood T cell repertoires in COVID-19. In the study overall: From the United States, Italy and Spain came samples of acute and convalescent COVID-19.

This table comes from immunoSEQ multiplex PCR, and its TCRdb copy is limited to in-frame clones, with some not included. The table includes under 150,000 clones, around 85% detected once. In Seattle, patients joined the study during active infection and were tracked longitudinally. The TCR sequence derives from a woman between 55 and 75 years old with COVID-19, enrolled during active disease. The chain has TRBV7-9 and TRBJ1-1, with unresolved D. Sequenced material: peripheral blood. As DNA, the CDR3 is TGTGCCAGCAGCGTTGGACTAGCCACTGAAGCTTTCTTT. Encoded protein: CASSVGLATEAFF.